These 7 T cell receptor beta chains came from one sample sequenced in a study of human CD8 memory T cell subsets (TCRdb year 2020). Sequencing was performed on a NextSeq 550. A Human TCR Profiling Kit was used to prepare UMI-labeled 5' RACE TCRbeta libraries. The reads underwent TCRdb reprocessing, giving one record for each CDR3 protein sequence and no DNA. The record for this sample contains some 10,000 distinct CDR3 sequences. Of the sample, around 19% is held by the ten largest clones. Progenitor exhausted-like memory CD8+ T cells (TPEX) were defined as CCR7+ PD-1+ TIGIT+ early differentiated memory cells with dysfunctional, exhausted-like traits. Input material: CD8+ T cells from PBMCs. The receptors were gathered from a human donor in good health.

Frequency places this clonotype as medium-sized. J is TRBJ2-7 and V is TRBV20-1; lacking DNA, the TRBD1 call made by TCRdb goes unchecked. The V gene's germline CDR1 is DFQATT and CDR2 SNEGSKA (reference sequence). This CDR3 is built from 14 residues. CDR3 protein: CSARAGTGSYEQYF.

V and J are TRBV6-1 and TRBJ1-5; TCRdb calls TRBD1, which cannot be checked without DNA. The CDR3 totals 14 residues. Germline V gene sequence: CDR1 MNHNS, CDR2 SASEGT. This CDR3 is CASAVRRGNQPQHF.

V is TRBV27 and J is TRBJ2-5; TCRdb designates TRBD2, a call that cannot be tested without DNA. Germline V gene sequence: CDR1 MNHEY, CDR2 SMNVEV (reference sequence). The CDR3 spans 13 residues. Here the CDR3 reads CASTPGLGKTQYF.

The rearrangement uses TRBV20-1 and TRBJ2-3; TCRdb names TRBD2, which stays unverified in the absence of DNA. Germline CDR1 DFQATT, CDR2 SNEGSKA (reference sequence). This CDR3 region has 15 residues. The CDR3 loop is CSAITSGGRADTQYF.

V and J are TRBV5-6 and TRBJ2-1; TCRdb names TRBD2, which stays unverified in the absence of DNA. Germline V gene sequence: CDR1 SGHDT, CDR2 YYEEEE. This CDR3 contains 11 residues. CDR3 amino acids: CASSFGREQFF.

V usage is TRBV27 and J usage is TRBJ2-1; TCRdb outputs TRBD1, but without DNA this stays unchecked. Germline CDR1 MNHEY, CDR2 SMNVEV (reference sequence). The CDR3 has 16 amino acids. CDR3 loop: CASSLNLGAVSDEQFF.

The rearrangement joins TRBV5-1 to TRBJ2-3. The CDR3 consists of 13 residues. The germline V gene has CDR1 SGHRS and CDR2 YFSETQ. CDR3 amino acids: CASSPKRTDTQYF.